This T cell receptor beta chain was sequenced during a study of blood T cell repertoires in COVID-19. Many counts were recorded for this clone. The assay was immunoSEQ multiplex PCR, and TCRdb's table has in-frame clones only and misses some. The sample shows fewer than 400,000 clones, around 88% of them seen only once. Sequencing was performed on peripheral blood. This sequence was found in a young man with active or convalescent COVID-19.

The DNA for the CDR3 is TGTGCCAGCAGCTATGACAGGGTGAACACCGGGGAGCTGTTTTTT. Its translation: CASSYDRVNTGELFF. This sequence joins TRBV14 and TRBJ2-2; 7 bases are a match to TRBD1. This CDR3 contains 15 residues. Losses at the gene ends were 5 bases for V and 1 base for J; bases not matched to a gene: 4. Germline assignment: CDR1 SGHDN and CDR2 FVKESK.